The 6 T cell receptor beta chains reported below all come from one sample, sequenced in a study of cytomegalovirus exposure and HLA in healthy donors (dated by TCRdb to about 2017). The library was produced with the immunoSEQ multiplex PCR assay. TCRdb took over this immuneACCESS table, retaining in-frame rearrangements with V and J assigned. Such tables are incomplete; in checked studies, under half of the missing clones stem from an unresolved V gene, and the remainder is unexplained. Recorded for this sample are about 60,000 clones; 90% to 96% of them occurred a single time. In total, the top ten clones hold about 0.96% of the sample. The source material was PBMCs. These receptors were obtained from a man in his late teens or twenties in good health and CMV-seronegative.

The chain employs TRBV6-5 and TRBJ2-1; D is perhaps TRBD2 (5 bases). The CDR3 extends over 13 amino acids. The germline V gene has CDR1 MNHEY and CDR2 SVGAGI. The V gene lost 2 bases and the J gene lost 7 bases, with 9 bases spanning the gap. CDR3 in DNA: TGTGCCAGCAGTTACGGTCGAGGGAATGAGCAGTTCTTC. This gives the protein CASSYGRGNEQFF.

The rearrangement joins TRBV6-5 to TRBJ2-5; no definite D call. V lost 3 bases and J lost 5, with 13 bases in between. The CDR3 consists of 14 residues. Germline CDR1 is MNHEY and CDR2 is SVGAGI. DNA of the CDR3: TGTGCCAGCAGTTATACCCACGGTCCGGAGACCCAGTACTTC. Protein sequence: CASSYTHGPETQYF.

This chain links TRBV28 with TRBJ2-7; D perhaps matches TRBD1 (6 bases). V lost 7 bases and J 0 bases, leaving 16 bases between the germline ends. CDR3 size: 15 residues. Germline-derived CDR1 and CDR2 are MDHEN and SYDVKM. The chain's CDR3 is CASNNVFRGSYEQYF. The CDR3 nucleotides read TGTGCCAGCAATAACGTCTTCAGGGGCTCCTACGAGCAGTACTTC.

This chain joins TRBV5-1 and TRBJ2-3; 10 nucleotides agree with TRBD1. CDR1 is SGHRS, CDR2 YFSETQ, per germline. The CDR3 loop spans 15 amino acids. Losses at the gene ends were 1 base for V and 6 bases for J; bases not matched to a gene: 5. CDR3 DNA sequence: TGCGCCAGCAGCTTGAGGGACAGGGGTTCCGATACGCAGTATTTT. Protein product: CASSLRDRGSDTQYF.

The genes are TRBV19 and TRBJ2-3; perhaps TRBD2 as D (6 bases). The CDR3 length is 17 residues. The germline V and J ends were trimmed by 5 bases and 1 base, with 19 bases remaining between them. The germline V gene encodes CDR1 LNHDA and CDR2 SQIVND (reference sequence). CDR3 nucleotide sequence: TGTGCCAGTAGTCCACACCCGATTAGCGGAGGCACAGATACGCAGTATTTT. Protein sequence: CASSPHPISGGTDTQYF.

This clone has a single count. The chain carries TRBV18 and TRBJ2-1; 7 nucleotides line up with TRBD1. The CDR3 spans 15 residues. The trim removed 4 bases at V and 4 bases at J, leaving 7 bases unmatched. Looked up from germline, CDR1 is KGHSH and CDR2 is LQKENI. CDR3 sequence (DNA): TGTGCCAGCTCACTGGCAGGGGGACCATACAATGAGCAGTTCTTC. This encodes CASSLAGGPYNEQFF.